This T cell receptor beta chain was identified during a study of blood T cells in healthy people across ages. CDR3 size: 15 residues. With V trimmed by 3 bases and J by 8 bases, 10 bases remained unmatched. In germline, CDR1 is SGDLS, CDR2 YYNGEE. The authors ran a second PCR of about 7 to 11 cycles using a sample-barcoded 5' primer and a J-beta primer mix. TCRdb passed the 5' RACE reads through MiXCR, listing each CDR3 protein once. The data contain about 1.1 million distinct CDR3 sequences, about two fifths of them singletons. Material: blood. The chain recombines TRBV9 with TRBJ1-5; 8 bases fit TRBD1. The TCR comes from a young man in good health. DNA of the CDR3: TGTGCCAGCAGCGCCAACGGACAGGGACGGGAGCCCCAGCATTTT. It is translated as CASSANGQGREPQHF.